This TCR beta chain was observed in a study of response to subunit inactivated influenza vaccine. The study's findings and limits: Only a handful of new T cells, the authors suggested, are recruited with each seasonal influenza vaccination.

This clonotype is a singleton in its sample. The target antigen is unknown. The CDR3 covers 14 residues. The V gene's germline CDR1 is DFQATT and CDR2 SNEGSKA (reference sequence). With 3 bases removed from V and 2 bases from J, the gap between germline ends came to 13 bases. TCRdb re-called the RT-PCR reads through MiXCR, storing one row per CDR3 protein. Of about 500,000 distinct CDR3 sequences in the sample, 15% to 20% were seen once. The sequence came from a man in his fifties or sixties who received an inactivated influenza vaccine. The sequencing here drew on CD4+ T cells sorted from PBMCs, taken about 24 months after vaccination. V is TRBV20-1 and J is TRBJ2-5; D not resolved. CDR3 amino acids: CSASTPQEQETQYF. CDR3 sequence (DNA): TGCAGTGCTAGTACCCCCCAGGAACAAGAGACCCAGTACTTC.